Below, one TCR beta chain is given with its context. The data derive from a study of CD8+ T cells in alopecia areata. cDNA prepared by RNA extraction and subsequent reverse transcription served as the template for sequencing. Profiled with immunoSEQ multiplex PCR; TCRdb holds only in-frame clones, not every one. The table records 170,000 or so clones, over 50% of them present only once. The trim removed 4 bases at V and 4 bases at J, leaving 12 bases unmatched. Looked up from germline, CDR1 is GTSNPN and CDR2 is SVGIG (reference sequence). The CDR3 loop spans 16 amino acids. This TCR came from a human donor with alopecia areata. The J gene is TRBJ2-2, the V gene TRBV30, with 7 positions matching TRBD2. Sequencing was performed on CD4+ T cells sorted from blood, taken at week 0. CDR3 in DNA: TGTGCCTGGACTTATACCCGGGGGAGGGGCACCGGGGAGCTGTTTTTT. Its translation: CAWTYTRGRGTGELFF.